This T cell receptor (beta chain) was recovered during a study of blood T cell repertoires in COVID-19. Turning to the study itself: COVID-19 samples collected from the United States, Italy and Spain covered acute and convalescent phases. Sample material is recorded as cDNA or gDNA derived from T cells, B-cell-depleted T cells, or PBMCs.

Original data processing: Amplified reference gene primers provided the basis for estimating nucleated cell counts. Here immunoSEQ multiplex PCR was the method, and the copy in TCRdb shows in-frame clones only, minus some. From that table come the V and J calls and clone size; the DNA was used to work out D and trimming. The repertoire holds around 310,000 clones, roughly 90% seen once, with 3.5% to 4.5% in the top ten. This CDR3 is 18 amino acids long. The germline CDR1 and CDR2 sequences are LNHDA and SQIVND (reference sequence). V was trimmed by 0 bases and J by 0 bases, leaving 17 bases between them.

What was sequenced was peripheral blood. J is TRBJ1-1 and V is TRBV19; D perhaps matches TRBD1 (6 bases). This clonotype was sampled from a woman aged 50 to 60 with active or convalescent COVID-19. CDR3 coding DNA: TGTGCCAGTAGTATAGAGGGACCACAGGGATCGATGAACACTGAAGCTTTCTTT. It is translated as CASSIEGPQGSMNTEAFF.